These T cell receptor beta chains were read from a single sample in a study of blood T cell repertoires in COVID-19. TCRdb's copy holds only in-frame clones and misses some; the assay was immunoSEQ multiplex PCR. The table includes a few hundred thousand clones, 90% detected once. Material for sequencing was PBMCs or T cells enriched from blood (not recorded which). The receptors were gathered from a woman younger than 30 with acute COVID-19. CDR3s include the opening cysteine and the closing phenylalanine or tryptophan. The order of the fields is J gene, clone size, V gene, D gene, CDR3 DNA, CDR3 protein. A D gene is named only where the DNA matches it firmly. For some rows the clone size is stated as once, few or many, or as a class when expanded; others skip it.

J: TRBJ2-7; size: NA; V: TRBV2; D: NA; DNA: TGTGCCAGCAGCGATTCCCTTGGACAGTATAACTACGAGCAGTACTTC; CDR3: CASSDSLGQYNYEQYF
J: TRBJ2-3; size: NA; V: TRBV2; D: NA; DNA: TGTGCCAGCAGTGAAAACTGGGAGACAGATACGCAGTATTTT; CDR3: CASSENWETDTQYF
J: TRBJ2-7; size: once; V: TRBV24-1; D: NA; DNA: NA; CDR3: CATSKNMRWAGGARSRYEYF
J: TRBJ1-6; size: once; V: TRBV7-2; D: NA; DNA: TGTGCCAGCAGGGGACACCTATATCTGAGTAATTCACCCCTCCACTTT; CDR3: CASRGHLYLSNSPLHF
J: TRBJ2-1; size: NA; V: TRBV9; D: TRBD2; DNA: TGTGCCAGCAGCCTCAGACCCTCCAGGATAGCGGGGTACAATGAGCAGTTCTTC; CDR3: CASSLRPSRIAGYNEQFF
J: TRBJ1-5; size: NA; V: TRBV27; D: NA; DNA: TGTGCCAGCAGTTCAGGCAGTTTTAGCAATCAGCCCCAGCATTTT; CDR3: CASSSGSFSNQPQHF
J: TRBJ2-5; size: NA; V: TRBV5-1; D: TRBD1; DNA: TGCGCCAGCAGCTTGGAGGGGGCCGAGACCCAGTACTTC; CDR3: CASSLEGAETQYF
J: TRBJ2-7; size: NA; V: TRBV5-6; D: TRBD1; DNA: TGTGCCAGCACCCGGGACAGGGGCTACGAGCAGTACTTC; CDR3: CASTRDRGYEQYF
J: TRBJ1-5; size: NA; V: TRBV2; D: NA; DNA: TGTGCCAGCAGTTACCAGGGGAACAATCAGCCCCAGCATTTT; CDR3: CASSYQGNNQPQHF
J: TRBJ1-5; size: once; V: TRBV7-9; D: NA; DNA: TGTGCCAGCAGCTTATCGGGTTCCGCCCCCCAGCCCCAGCATTTT; CDR3: CASSLSGSAPQPQHF
J: TRBJ1-5; size: NA; V: TRBV18; D: NA; DNA: TGTGCCAGCTCACCAAGAGGAGGGGACGGACATTTT; CDR3: CASSPRGGDGHF
J: TRBJ2-3; size: NA; V: TRBV5-4; D: TRBD2; DNA: TGTGCCAGCAGCTTGGATTTAGCGGGAGGGCCAGGGGCCACAGATACGCAGTATTTT; CDR3: CASSLDLAGGPGATDTQYF
J: TRBJ1-6; size: NA; V: TRBV7-9; D: NA; DNA: TGTGCCAGCAGCCGTGGGGAGTCACCCCTCCACTTT; CDR3: CASSRGESPLHF
J: TRBJ1-3; size: NA; V: TRBV5-8; D: TRBD1; DNA: TGTGCCAGCAGCATGGGGACAGATTTTGGAAACACCATATATTTT; CDR3: CASSMGTDFGNTIYF
J: TRBJ2-7; size: NA; V: TRBV28; D: NA; DNA: TGTGCCAGCAGTTTACAGCGCTTGAGTGAATACGAGCAGTACTTC; CDR3: CASSLQRLSEYEQYF
J: TRBJ2-1; size: NA; V: TRBV6-5; D: TRBD2; DNA: TGTGCCAGCAGTTCCGAGGGTAGCGGGAGGGAGAATGAGCAGTTCTTC; CDR3: CASSSEGSGRENEQFF
J: TRBJ2-7; size: NA; V: TRBV19; D: NA; DNA: TGTGCCAGTAGCCCCCCACACTCCTACGAGCAGTACTTC; CDR3: CASSPPHSYEQYF
J: TRBJ2-3; size: NA; V: TRBV25-1; D: NA; DNA: TGTGCCAGCAGTGAATCCCCTAATGGCACAGATACGCAGTATTTT; CDR3: CASSESPNGTDTQYF
J: TRBJ1-5; size: NA; V: TRBV18; D: TRBD1; DNA: TGTGCCAGCTCACCACCATCAGGGACAGGGGCACGTCAGCCCCAGCATTTT; CDR3: CASSPPSGTGARQPQHF
J: TRBJ1-1; size: NA; V: TRBV11-3; D: TRBD1; DNA: TGTGCCAGCAGCTTAAGGACAGGGACCACTGAAGCTTTCTTT; CDR3: CASSLRTGTTEAFF
J: TRBJ1-1; size: NA; V: TRBV7-3; D: TRBD1; DNA: TGTGCCAGCAGCTTAAGGACAGGGACGGAGAACACTGAAGCTTTCTTT; CDR3: CASSLRTGTENTEAFF
J: TRBJ1-2; size: once; V: TRBV30; D: NA; DNA: TGTGCCTGGACCCTAAGTCATGGCTACACCTTC; CDR3: CAWTLSHGYTF
J: TRBJ2-1; size: NA; V: TRBV19; D: NA; DNA: TGTGCCAGTAGTATAAGCTTAATGGGAGCGTTGGGGTACAATGAGCAGTTCTTC; CDR3: CASSISLMGALGYNEQFF
J: TRBJ2-7; size: NA; V: TRBV27; D: TRBD2; DNA: TGTGCCAGCAGTTTGGGAGGGGCCCACGAGCAGTACTTC; CDR3: CASSLGGAHEQYF
J: TRBJ1-3; size: NA; V: TRBV5-5; D: NA; DNA: TGTGCCAGCAGCTCGGACACTATCTCTGGAAACACCATATATTTT; CDR3: CASSSDTISGNTIYF
J: TRBJ2-1; size: NA; V: TRBV5-4; D: TRBD2; DNA: TGTGCCAGCAGCAGTTATCTAGCGGGAGGGAGTGAGCAGTTCTTC; CDR3: CASSSYLAGGSEQFF
J: TRBJ2-2; size: NA; V: TRBV6-4; D: NA; DNA: TGTGCCAGCAGAATGGGGGGAGACACCGGGGAGCTGTTTTTT; CDR3: CASRMGGDTGELFF
J: TRBJ2-1; size: NA; V: TRBV7-9; D: TRBD1; DNA: TGTGCCAGCACCCGGGACAGGGCTTACAATGAGCAGTTCTTC; CDR3: CASTRDRAYNEQFF
J: TRBJ2-3; size: NA; V: TRBV3-1/TRBV3-2; D: NA; DNA: TGTGCCAGCAGCCAAGACGGGACCATTGGACAGCGAACAGATACGCAGTATTTT; CDR3: CASSQDGTIGQRTDTQYF
J: TRBJ1-1; size: NA; V: TRBV6-6; D: TRBD1; DNA: TGTGCCAGCACCCCCGAGGGGGCTGCTGAAGCTTTCTTT; CDR3: CASTPEGAAEAFF
J: TRBJ2-1; size: NA; V: TRBV5-6; D: NA; DNA: TGTGCCAGCAGCTTCACAGGGAATGAGCAGTTCTTC; CDR3: CASSFTGNEQFF
J: TRBJ2-2; size: NA; V: TRBV3-1/TRBV3-2; D: NA; DNA: TGTGCCAGCAGCCAAGTTCCTGGGGCGAGGACCGGGGAGCTGTTTTTT; CDR3: CASSQVPGARTGELFF